The sequence of this T cell receptor beta chain was determined in a study of long-term antiretroviral therapy in people with HIV (dated by TCRdb to between 2021 and 2024). Background on the whole study: The earliest samples were collected roughly a decade before the 2015 WHO recommendation for immediate ART, at a time when ART was usually postponed until CD4 counts fell. Whether ART initiation and durable HIV suppression were associated with changes in peripheral blood TRB repertoire composition and diversity was tested in a retrospective serial study. No cross-contamination during QIAcube processing turned up in test extractions that ran a monoclonal T-cell line alongside 25 to 35 polyclonal samples. The cohort contributed over 150 cryopreserved PBMC samples from around 33 adults with confirmed HIV infection, collected serially over a mean of about 6 years (range 1-12). Of the roughly 30 participants with HIV, more than 10 were female.

The immunoSEQ hsTCRB v3.0 assay was used at survey level resolution for TRB variable region sequencing. The target sequencing depth for TRB was about 35,000-50,000 T-cell genomes per sample. Pooled TRB libraries were sequenced on an Illumina MiSeq with a v3 150-cycle kit. The original pipeline was this. Repertoire analysis ran in R within a reproducible Nextflow workflow covering QC, data transformation and analysis. LymphoSeq2, an R package for exploring AIRR-Seq data, was used to implement the custom analyses. After excluding a few samples that yielded fewer than 5000 total TRB sequences, roughly 190 HIV repertoires remained for analysis. Among the approximately 190 retained HIV repertoires, 55 to 65 were collected before ART initiation and 120 to 130 after ART initiation. Each repertoire was downsampled to 5000 TRB nucleotide sequences, and summary statistics were averaged across 100 downsampling iterations. TRB sequences were retained for analysis only if CDR3 regions of at least seven amino acids were present. Diversity was assessed using a clonality score derived from Shannon entropy and using the Gini coefficient. In the repertoire networks, any two of the top 5000 CDR3 amino acid sequences were connected whenever the two sequences differed by an edit distance of one. For TRB CDR3 amino acid sequences, antigen specificity groups and MHC restriction were predicted with GLIPH2. CDR3 amino acid sequences were matched against VDJdb and McPAS-TCR to flag known CMV, EBV, HIV or tissue antigen associations. Pre-ART, post-ART and control groups were compared with Wilcoxon signed-rank tests and Holm-Bonferroni correction. As stored in TCRdb, this immuneACCESS dataset retains in-frame rearrangements with V and J assigned. A fraction of the clones does not appear; measured against another copy, unresolved V genes explain less than half of the discrepancy, and the remainder lacks a known reason. V and J calls and clone size are those listed in that table; D and trimming were worked out from the DNA. This sample has 23,000 or so clones in its table, and around 86% of those were observed once. The ten largest account for about 20% of the sample.

Inclusion was restricted to participants for whom at least one PBMC sample before ART initiation and at least two post-ART samples were available. Treatment was received in the United States of America by all participants with HIV. Before DNA extraction, cryopreserved samples containing roughly 1-11 million PBMC were thawed and washed. At the time of the earliest PBMC sample, participants with HIV were aged between roughly 20 and 60 years. Each participant contributed PBMC samples from 1-4 timepoints before ART initiation and 2-8 timepoints after ART initiation, with a median of 7 samples. For every participant, serial HIV viral load, CD4+ T-cell count, ART history and demographic data were obtained. Genomic DNA was extracted from unsorted PBMC with a Qiagen kit on a QIAcube, processed in batches of 12 samples. The study at large found these results: Narrower CDR3 length ranges were observed in HIV repertoires than in controls, and an antigen-experienced repertoire with only a slight naive shift after ART was suggested by the network structure. Starting ART was linked to a significant rise in TRB diversity, yet even with long-term ART the diversity remained significantly lower than in transplant donor controls. Because cell numbers in pre-ART samples were limited, unsorted PBMC were profiled instead of sorted CD4+ and CD8+ T cells. Inferences about post-ART repertoire changes were limited because no data were available on ART adherence, viral resistance or therapy changes. Since PBMC availability was limited, sequencing covered only the TCR beta chain, with no alpha chain pairing. Samples dated from the mid-2000s to the late 2010s, and the ART regimens used may be less effective than current ones. Expanded TRB clones identified before ART initiation dominated the repertoire across all time points, though the dominance fluctuated and decreased in many PLHIV after ART.

The CDR3 measures 15 amino acids from cysteine to phenylalanine. The entry retains the CDR3 DNA only, 45 bases that are in frame from base 1. Based on the germline V gene, the CDR1 and CDR2 sequences are SGHVS and FNYEAQ. V gives up 3 bases and J gives up 4 bases, and the segment between their germline ends measures 15 bases. Notes on this clone: Its binding antigen is unknown. One base away there is no much larger clone; base qualities are not given.

Here the chain combines TRBV7-6 and TRBJ1-2; no D gene is confidently identified. The source of this sequence is a man in his fifties with HIV. Sequencing was performed on unsorted PBMCs, taken 0.4 years after starting antiretroviral therapy. The CDR3 has the sequence CASSFGPRNPYGYTF. The nucleotides read TGTGCCAGCAGCTTCGGACCGCGAAACCCCTATGGCTACACCTTC.